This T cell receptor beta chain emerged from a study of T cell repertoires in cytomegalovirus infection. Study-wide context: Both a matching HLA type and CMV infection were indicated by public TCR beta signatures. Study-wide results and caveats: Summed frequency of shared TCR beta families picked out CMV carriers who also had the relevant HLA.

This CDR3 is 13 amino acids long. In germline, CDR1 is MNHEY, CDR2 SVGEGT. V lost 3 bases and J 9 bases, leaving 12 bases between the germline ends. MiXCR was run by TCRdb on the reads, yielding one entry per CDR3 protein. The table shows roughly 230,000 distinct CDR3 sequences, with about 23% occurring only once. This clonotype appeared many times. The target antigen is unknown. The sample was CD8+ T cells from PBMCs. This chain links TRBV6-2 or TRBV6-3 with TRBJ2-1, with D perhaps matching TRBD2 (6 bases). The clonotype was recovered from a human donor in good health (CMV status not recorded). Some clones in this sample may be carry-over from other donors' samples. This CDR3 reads CASSYPDSGEQFF. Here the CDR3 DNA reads TGTGCCAGCAGTTATCCCGATAGCGGTGAGCAGTTCTTC.